One sample yielded the 11 T cell receptor beta chains listed below, sequenced in a study of T cell repertoires in cytomegalovirus infection. TCRdb independently ran MiXCR on the reads; one entry per CDR3 protein. The sample lists hundreds of thousands of distinct CDR3 sequences, 9.6% occurring once. Sequences were obtained from PBMCs. The receptor set was obtained from a human donor in good health (CMV status not recorded). Some clones in this sample may be carry-over from other donors' samples.

This clonotype was seen a handful of times. This rearrangement joins TRBV28 to TRBJ1-2; D is undetermined. The germline V gene has CDR1 MDHEN and CDR2 SYDVKM. The CDR3 contains 12 residues. V lost 3 bases, J lost 12 bases, and 14 bases lay in between. CDR3 loop: CASSFGRRAHTF. CDR3 coding DNA: TGTGCCAGCAGTTTTGGCCGGAGGGCCCACACCTTC.

In its sample, this clonotype was seen many times. V and J are TRBV7-9 and TRBJ2-2; tentative D call: TRBD1 (5 bases). Per the germline V gene, CDR1 is SEHNR and CDR2 is FQNEAQ (reference sequence). Trimming left V 5 bases short and J 0 bases short, with 13 bases between. The length of the CDR3 is 16 residues. CDR3 sequence (DNA): TGTGCCAGCAGCCCTCCGGACACGCCGAACACCGGGGAGCTGTTTTTT. Protein sequence: CASSPPDTPNTGELFF.

Ten or more counts support this clonotype. The V gene is TRBV7-2, the J gene TRBJ1-1; no clear D gene. Per germline, CDR1 SGHTA and CDR2 FQGNSA. The V end lost 2 bases, the J end lost 3 bases, and 10 bases lay between the germline ends. The CDR3 totals 14 residues. The chain's CDR3 is CASSLLRGHTEAFF. CDR3 coding DNA: TGTGCCAGCAGCTTACTCCGGGGTCACACTGAAGCTTTCTTT. Complete variable domain (other parts from reference TRBV7-2 and TRBJ1-1): GAGVSQSPSNKVTEKGKDVELRCDPISGHTALYWYRQSLGQGLEFLIYFQGNSAPDKSGLPSDRFSAERTGGSVSTLTIQRTQQEDSAVYLCASSLLRGHTEAFFGQGTRLTVV.

This rearrangement joins TRBV4-3 to TRBJ1-1, with no clear D. V gave up 0 bases and J gave up 0 bases, with 8 bases separating them. CDR1 is LGHNA and CDR2 is YSLEER in the germline V gene. The CDR3 length is 15 residues. CDR3 amino acids: CASSQEWLLNTEAFF. For the CDR3, the DNA is TGCGCCAGCAGCCAAGAGTGGCTTTTGAACACTGAAGCTTTCTTT.

This clonotype was observed many times. The chain uses TRBV12-3 or TRBV12-4 and TRBJ2-7; the match to TRBD1 covers 7 bases. The CDR3 has 15 amino acids. After removal of 5 bases from V and 0 bases from J, the junction contained 7 bases not matched to a gene. The CDR3 spells CASSQTGASSYEQYF. For the CDR3, the DNA is TGTGCCAGCAGTCAAACAGGGGCGAGCTCCTACGAGCAGTACTTC.

This clonotype was seen at least ten times. V is TRBV7-2 and J is TRBJ2-5, with 8 nucleotides matching TRBD2. The CDR3 contains 17 residues. CDR1 is SGHTA and CDR2 is FQGNSA in the germline V gene. V trimming: 5 bases; J trimming: 0 bases; junction bases outside the gene matches: 11. CDR3 loop: CASSPPRERGYQETQYF. DNA for the CDR3: TGTGCCAGCAGCCCTCCGCGGGAGCGGGGGTACCAAGAGACCCAGTACTTC.

This clonotype was detected only a few times. The CDR3 nucleotides are TGCAGTGCTAGAGATCCGAGTTGGGGCACGGGAGAGCAGTTCTTC. Residues: CSARDPSWGTGEQFF. The chain employs TRBV20-1 and TRBJ2-1, with D perhaps given as TRBD1 or TRBD2 (5 bases each). The V end lost 0 bases, the J end lost 10 bases, and 19 bases lay between the germline ends. Germline V CDR1 and CDR2: DFQATT, SNEGSKA (reference sequence). CDR3 length equals 15 residues.

This clonotype appeared many times. This chain uses TRBV6-1 with TRBJ2-1, with 11 nucleotides matching TRBD1. CDR1 is MNHNS and CDR2 is SASEGT in the germline V gene. The CDR3 contains 16 residues. Trimming cost V 5 bases and J 2 bases; bases outside gene matches: 5. CDR3 residues: CASSSTGQGAYNEQFF. The CDR3 DNA reads as TGTGCCAGCAGTTCCACGGGACAGGGGGCCTACAATGAGCAGTTCTTC.

At least ten counts were recorded for this clonotype. The chain is built from TRBV6-1 and TRBJ1-1; 7 bases line up with TRBD1. Germline assignment: CDR1 MNHNS and CDR2 SASEGT. J lost 9 bases, V lost 3 bases, and 7 bases had no gene match. CDR3 length: 13 amino acids. The CDR3 here is CASSDLQGLKAFF. CDR3 nucleotides: TGTGCCAGCAGTGACTTACAGGGGTTAAAAGCTTTCTTT.

This clonotype has a count of ten or more. The chain uses TRBV10-3 and TRBJ2-2; 10 bases line up with TRBD1. The J segment lost 6 bases and the V segment lost 2 bases, leaving 6 bases of the junction unmatched. Germline V gene sequence: CDR1 ENHRY, CDR2 SYGVKD. The CDR3 has 16 residues. The CDR3 loop is CAISEPGTGDPGELFF. For the CDR3, the DNA is TGTGCCATCAGTGAGCCCGGGACAGGGGATCCCGGGGAGCTGTTTTTT.

This clonotype was seen at least ten times. V is TRBV7-8 and J is TRBJ1-2; D might be TRBD1 (5 bases). Germline CDR1 reads SGHVS; CDR2 reads FQNEAQ. Between the trimmed V and J ends, which lost 1 base and 3 bases, there was a span of 15 bases. The CDR3 runs 16 residues. This chain's CDR3 is CASSLGRVIPHYGYTF. The DNA for the CDR3 is TGTGCCAGCAGCTTAGGCAGGGTAATCCCTCACTATGGCTACACCTTC.